Given below is one TCR beta chain in context. The antigen is undetermined. The data were obtained in a study of cytomegalovirus exposure and HLA in healthy donors. Broader study findings: Most of the CMV-associated TCR beta chains (in a later analysis) appeared to be HLA-restricted. According to a later analysis, donors in an Asian-associated ancestry cluster reportedly had fewer N-insertions than the roughly 660-donor mean.

PCR used 60 Vbeta primers and 13 Jbeta primers. Clones were sequenced by immunoSEQ multiplex PCR, and TCRdb holds only the in-frame ones, with some missing. The sample includes around 130,000 clones, around 78% of them seen just once. Per germline, CDR1 KGHSH and CDR2 LQKENI. With 4 bases removed from V and 7 bases from J, the gap between germline ends came to 17 bases. The CDR3 is 15 residues long. Specimen: PBMCs. The receptor was isolated from a woman aged 18-29 years in good health and CMV-seronegative. V is TRBV18 and J is TRBJ2-1, with TRBD2 as a possible D gene (5 bases). The CDR3 region has the DNA TGTGCCAGCTCACAGGGAGTGGGGATCCCAAATGAGCAGTTCTTC. Translated: CASSQGVGIPNEQFF.